This T cell receptor (beta chain) was found in a study of cytomegalovirus exposure and HLA in healthy donors. Study overall: Roughly 77 million unique TCRs from HLA-typed donors made up an early data release. Whole-study findings and limits: The productive fraction for most TCR beta V segments was about 87% or about 30% in an earlier analysis. The sole available immune exposure information was CMV serostatus. The study labeled more than 150 TCR beta chains cytomegalovirus-associated.

Comments on this clone: What it recognizes is unknown.

Trimming at V came to 4 bases and at J to 0 bases, leaving 6 bases not matched to a gene. Germline V gene data show CDR1 as MNHEY and CDR2 as SMNVEV (reference sequence). CDR3 length equals 17 residues. PCR employed 60 Vbeta and 13 Jbeta primers. Libraries were prepared by immunoSEQ multiplex PCR; TCRdb keeps only in-frame clonotypes and omits some of them. The table includes approximately 170,000 clones, roughly three quarters detected once. The specimen sequenced was PBMCs. This TCR came from a woman under 30 in good health and CMV-seronegative. The gene calls are TRBV27 and TRBJ1-6; 7 positions agree with TRBD1. CDR3 DNA: TGTGCCAGCAGTTCACCGACAGGGAGCTCCTATAATTCACCCCTCCACTTT. It encodes CASSSPTGSSYNSPLHF.